This is a list of T cell receptor beta chains from one sample in a study of blood T cell repertoires in COVID-19. This table comes from immunoSEQ multiplex PCR, and its TCRdb copy is limited to in-frame clones, with some not included. Here the sample spans about 280,000 clones, roughly 80% being singletons. Input material: PBMCs or T cells enriched from blood (not recorded which). These receptors were collected from a man in his forties who had been exposed to COVID-19. Both conserved end residues are part of each CDR3. Fields, in order: V gene, J gene, D gene, clone size, CDR3 length, CDR3 DNA, CDR3 protein. The D gene is left open where the match is weak. Only part of the rows carry a size: once, few, many, or a class if the clone is expanded.

V gene: TRBV5-4
J gene: TRBJ2-1
D gene: .
clone size: .
CDR3 length: 15
CDR3 DNA: TGTGCCAGCAGCTTCCCCTTGGGGAGTTACAATGAGCAGTTCTTC
CDR3 protein: CASSFPLGSYNEQFF

V gene: TRBV30
J gene: TRBJ1-1
D gene: .
clone size: .
CDR3 length: 13
CDR3 DNA: TGTGCCTGGAGTGTACGGGGGTTGACTGAAGCTTTCTTT
CDR3 protein: CAWSVRGLTEAFF

V gene: TRBV7-9
J gene: TRBJ2-2
D gene: .
clone size: .
CDR3 length: 11
CDR3 DNA: TGTGCCAGCCCACAGGGTCGGGAGCTGTTTTTT
CDR3 protein: CASPQGRELFF

V gene: TRBV7-9
J gene: TRBJ2-3
D gene: TRBD2
clone size: .
CDR3 length: 16
CDR3 DNA: TGTGCCAGCAGCCTATCCAGGGACTACCCATCAGATACGCAGTATTTT
CDR3 protein: CASSLSRDYPSDTQYF

V gene: TRBV10-3
J gene: TRBJ1-5
D gene: .
clone size: once
CDR3 length: 15
CDR3 DNA: TGTGCCATCAGGGGTGGGTCGGAGAACAATCAGCCCCAGCATTTT
CDR3 protein: CAIRGGSENNQPQHF

V gene: TRBV27
J gene: TRBJ1-1
D gene: TRBD1
clone size: .
CDR3 length: 17
CDR3 DNA: TGTGCCAGCAGTTCTCAGACATTGACAGGGGTGAACACTGAAGCTTTCTTT
CDR3 protein: CASSSQTLTGVNTEAFF

V gene: TRBV29-1
J gene: TRBJ2-5
D gene: .
clone size: once
CDR3 length: 13
CDR3 DNA: TGCAGCGTAGGAAACAGGGTAATCGAGACCCAGTACTTC
CDR3 protein: CSVGNRVIETQYF

V gene: TRBV7-3
J gene: TRBJ2-5
D gene: TRBD2
clone size: .
CDR3 length: 13
CDR3 DNA: TGTGCCAGCAGCTCAGCGGGACTAGAGACCCAGTACTTC
CDR3 protein: CASSSAGLETQYF

V gene: TRBV14
J gene: TRBJ2-7
D gene: .
clone size: .
CDR3 length: 13
CDR3 DNA: TGTGCCAGCAGCCAAGACGGTTACTACGAGCAGTACTTC
CDR3 protein: CASSQDGYYEQYF

V gene: TRBV10-1
J gene: TRBJ1-1
D gene: .
clone size: .
CDR3 length: 15
CDR3 DNA: TGCGCCAGCAGTGAGTCAAGGGGGAAGAACACTGAAGCTTTCTTT
CDR3 protein: CASSESRGKNTEAFF

V gene: TRBV6-5
J gene: TRBJ1-5
D gene: .
clone size: .
CDR3 length: 15
CDR3 DNA: TGTGCCAGCAGGATAACGGGTGTAGACTGGCAGCCCCAGCATTTT
CDR3 protein: CASRITGVDWQPQHF

V gene: TRBV7-9
J gene: TRBJ2-7
D gene: TRBD1
clone size: .
CDR3 length: 12
CDR3 DNA: TGTGCCAGCAGCACGGGACAGGGATTCCAGTACTTC
CDR3 protein: CASSTGQGFQYF

V gene: TRBV30
J gene: TRBJ2-3
D gene: TRBD2
clone size: .
CDR3 length: 16
CDR3 DNA: TGTGCCTGGAGTCTAGGGACTAGCGGGGCCACAGATACGCAGTATTTT
CDR3 protein: CAWSLGTSGATDTQYF

V gene: TRBV5-5
J gene: TRBJ2-3
D gene: .
clone size: .
CDR3 length: 15
CDR3 DNA: TGTGCCAGCAGACTTCAGGGGACCCACACAGATACGCAGTATTTT
CDR3 protein: CASRLQGTHTDTQYF

V gene: TRBV19
J gene: TRBJ2-7
D gene: TRBD1
clone size: .
CDR3 length: 11
CDR3 DNA: TGTGCCAGTAGCGACAGGGATTCGCAGTACTTC
CDR3 protein: CASSDRDSQYF

V gene: TRBV27
J gene: TRBJ2-2
D gene: TRBD2
clone size: .
CDR3 length: 18
CDR3 DNA: TGTGCCAGCAGTCCCCCATATCGGGCGGGAGGAGAGACCGGGGAGCTGTTTTTT
CDR3 protein: CASSPPYRAGGETGELFF

V gene: TRBV29-1
J gene: TRBJ2-2
D gene: .
clone size: few
CDR3 length: 12
CDR3 DNA: TGCAGCGCAAACGGGGACACCGGGGAGCTGTTTTTT
CDR3 protein: CSANGDTGELFF

V gene: TRBV5-5
J gene: TRBJ1-1
D gene: .
clone size: .
CDR3 length: 12
CDR3 DNA: TGTGCCAGCGGAGAGGCGAACACTGAAGCTTTCTTT
CDR3 protein: CASGEANTEAFF

V gene: TRBV6-5
J gene: TRBJ2-7
D gene: .
clone size: few
CDR3 length: 13
CDR3 DNA: TGTGCCAGTGGAGGGCAAAGCTCCTACGAGCAGTACTTC
CDR3 protein: CASGGQSSYEQYF

V gene: TRBV6-5
J gene: TRBJ1-5
D gene: .
clone size: .
CDR3 length: 14
CDR3 DNA: TGTGCCAGCAGCCTAAGTAATAGCAATCAGCCCCAGCATTTT
CDR3 protein: CASSLSNSNQPQHF

V gene: TRBV5-1
J gene: TRBJ2-7
D gene: TRBD2
clone size: .
CDR3 length: 13
CDR3 DNA: TGCGCCAGCAGTGCGGGAGATAGATACGAGCAGTACTTC
CDR3 protein: CASSAGDRYEQYF

V gene: TRBV29-1
J gene: TRBJ1-2
D gene: TRBD1
clone size: .
CDR3 length: 11
CDR3 DNA: TGCAGCGGTGGACAGGGACGGGGCTACACCTTC
CDR3 protein: CSGGQGRGYTF

V gene: TRBV6-5
J gene: TRBJ1-6
D gene: TRBD1
clone size: .
CDR3 length: 15
CDR3 DNA: TGTGCCAGCAGTTACGCCGGGACAGGGAGTTCACCCCTCCACTTT
CDR3 protein: CASSYAGTGSSPLHF

V gene: TRBV10-1
J gene: TRBJ1-1
D gene: TRBD1
clone size: .
CDR3 length: 16
CDR3 DNA: TGCGCCAGCAGTGAGACACCGGGACAGGTAAGAGCTGAAGCTTTCTTT
CDR3 protein: CASSETPGQVRAEAFF

V gene: TRBV25-1
J gene: TRBJ2-7
D gene: TRBD1
clone size: .
CDR3 length: 14
CDR3 DNA: TGTGCCAGCAGTGTTGACAGGGGAGCCTACGAGCAGTACTTC
CDR3 protein: CASSVDRGAYEQYF

V gene: TRBV5-1
J gene: TRBJ1-1
D gene: .
clone size: once
CDR3 length: 14
CDR3 DNA: TGCGCCAGCAGCTTCCGAGGTTTGAACACTGAAGCTTTCTTT
CDR3 protein: CASSFRGLNTEAFF

V gene: TRBV4-1
J gene: TRBJ1-1
D gene: .
clone size: once
CDR3 length: 16
CDR3 DNA: TGCGCCAGCAGCCAAGAAGGGACACCCTTCGCCACTGAAGCTTTCTTT
CDR3 protein: CASSQEGTPFATEAFF

V gene: TRBV12-3/TRBV12-4
J gene: TRBJ2-7
D gene: TRBD1
clone size: .
CDR3 length: 13
CDR3 DNA: TGTGCCAGCAGTCCAAGGGGGCGGTACGAGCAGTACTTC
CDR3 protein: CASSPRGRYEQYF

V gene: TRBV7-3
J gene: TRBJ2-7
D gene: .
clone size: once
CDR3 length: 16
CDR3 DNA: TGTGCCAGCAGCTTGTTCGCAGGGATAGGTGATTACGAGCAGTACTTC
CDR3 protein: CASSLFAGIGDYEQYF

V gene: TRBV4-1
J gene: TRBJ2-1
D gene: .
clone size: few
CDR3 length: 15
CDR3 DNA: TGCGCCAGCAGCCAAGATCGGGGGATCAACAATGAGCAGTTCTTC
CDR3 protein: CASSQDRGINNEQFF

V gene: TRBV30
J gene: TRBJ2-7
D gene: .
clone size: .
CDR3 length: 13
CDR3 DNA: TGTGCCTGGCACACCGGGGACTCCTACGAGCAGTACTTC
CDR3 protein: CAWHTGDSYEQYF

V gene: TRBV29-1
J gene: TRBJ2-7
D gene: TRBD2
clone size: .
CDR3 length: 13
CDR3 DNA: TGCAGCGTGGAAGAGCGGGAGGATCTCGAGCAGTACTTC
CDR3 protein: CSVEEREDLEQYF

V gene: TRBV20-1
J gene: TRBJ2-7
D gene: .
clone size: .
CDR3 length: 11
CDR3 DNA: TGCAGTGCCCGAACAGGGATCCAGCAGTACTTC
CDR3 protein: CSARTGIQQYF

V gene: TRBV7-8
J gene: TRBJ2-2
D gene: .
clone size: few
CDR3 length: 16
CDR3 DNA: TGTGCCTCCCCCGGTTCTCGGGGTGCGAACACCGGGGAGCTGTTTTTT
CDR3 protein: CASPGSRGANTGELFF

V gene: TRBV19
J gene: TRBJ1-3
D gene: TRBD1
clone size: .
CDR3 length: 13
CDR3 DNA: TGTGCCAGTAGTGAAAACAGGGGGAACACCATATATTTT
CDR3 protein: CASSENRGNTIYF

V gene: TRBV5-6
J gene: TRBJ2-5
D gene: TRBD1
clone size: once
CDR3 length: 15
CDR3 DNA: TGTGCCAGCAGCAGGAACGGACAGGATGAAGAGACCCAGTACTTC
CDR3 protein: CASSRNGQDEETQYF

V gene: TRBV2
J gene: TRBJ1-5
D gene: TRBD1
clone size: once
CDR3 length: 14
CDR3 DNA: TGTGCCAGCCTAAGGGACAGGGGCAATCAGCCCCAGCATTTT
CDR3 protein: CASLRDRGNQPQHF

V gene: TRBV24-1
J gene: TRBJ2-2
D gene: .
clone size: .
CDR3 length: 13
CDR3 DNA: TGTGCCACCAGCGGGATCGGCACCGGGGAGCTGTTTTTT
CDR3 protein: CATSGIGTGELFF

V gene: TRBV7-8
J gene: TRBJ1-1
D gene: TRBD1
clone size: .
CDR3 length: 16
CDR3 DNA: TGTGCCAGCAGCTTAGGTAACAGGGGGGTGAACACTGAAGCTTTCTTT
CDR3 protein: CASSLGNRGVNTEAFF

V gene: TRBV19
J gene: TRBJ2-7
D gene: .
clone size: .
CDR3 length: 13
CDR3 DNA: TGTGCCAGTGCCGGGACAAGATCCTACGAGCAGTACTTC
CDR3 protein: CASAGTRSYEQYF

V gene: TRBV6-5
J gene: TRBJ2-7
D gene: .
clone size: .
CDR3 length: 14
CDR3 DNA: TGTGCCAGCAGACCAACGGGGACAACCTACGAGCAGTACTTC
CDR3 protein: CASRPTGTTYEQYF

V gene: TRBV7-8
J gene: TRBJ2-1
D gene: .
clone size: .
CDR3 length: 19
CDR3 DNA: TGTGCCAGCAGCCCGAGCGATATGGGGAACAGGAGGAGGGACAATGAGCAGTTCTTC
CDR3 protein: CASSPSDMGNRRRDNEQFF

V gene: TRBV25-1
J gene: TRBJ2-5
D gene: .
clone size: once
CDR3 length: 15
CDR3 DNA: TGTGCCAGCAGTGAGTCCTATAAACCGGTGGAGACCCAGTACTTC
CDR3 protein: CASSESYKPVETQYF

V gene: TRBV5-1
J gene: TRBJ2-1
D gene: TRBD2
clone size: .
CDR3 length: 15
CDR3 DNA: TGCGCCAGCAGCCCAAATGGACTAGCCAGCAATGAGCAGTTCTTC
CDR3 protein: CASSPNGLASNEQFF

V gene: TRBV18
J gene: TRBJ1-5
D gene: TRBD1
clone size: .
CDR3 length: 15
CDR3 DNA: TGTGCCAGCTCGGCCGGGACAGGGGTTGGGCAGCCCCAGCATTTT
CDR3 protein: CASSAGTGVGQPQHF

V gene: TRBV27
J gene: TRBJ2-1
D gene: .
clone size: .
CDR3 length: 13
CDR3 DNA: TGTGCCAGCAGTTTTCGCAGGAACAATGAGCAGTTCTTC
CDR3 protein: CASSFRRNNEQFF

V gene: TRBV27
J gene: TRBJ2-7
D gene: TRBD2
clone size: few
CDR3 length: 14
CDR3 DNA: TGTGCCAGCAGTTTTTCTAGCGGGAGTTACGAGCAGTACTTC
CDR3 protein: CASSFSSGSYEQYF

V gene: TRBV12-3/TRBV12-4
J gene: TRBJ1-1
D gene: .
clone size: .
CDR3 length: 13
CDR3 DNA: TGTGCCAGCAGTTTATCCAGGGGCACTGAAGCTTTCTTT
CDR3 protein: CASSLSRGTEAFF

V gene: TRBV3-1/TRBV3-2
J gene: TRBJ2-7
D gene: TRBD2
clone size: .
CDR3 length: 16
CDR3 DNA: TGTGCCAGCAGCCACCTACCTAGCGGGATGTACTACGAGCAGTACTTC
CDR3 protein: CASSHLPSGMYYEQYF

V gene: TRBV25-1
J gene: TRBJ2-7
D gene: .
clone size: .
CDR3 length: 15
CDR3 DNA: TGTGCCAGCAGTGAGCCCACAGGACACGTCGGCGAGCAGTACTTC
CDR3 protein: CASSEPTGHVGEQYF

V gene: TRBV19
J gene: TRBJ2-7
D gene: TRBD2
clone size: .
CDR3 length: 19
CDR3 DNA: TGTGCCAGTAGTACGACTTCTAGCGGGAGGGCGATCCCGCCCTACGAGCAGTACTTC
CDR3 protein: CASSTTSSGRAIPPYEQYF

V gene: TRBV2
J gene: TRBJ2-3
D gene: TRBD2
clone size: .
CDR3 length: 16
CDR3 DNA: TGTGCCAGCAGTGACGGGGCGGGAGTGGGCACAGATACGCAGTATTTT
CDR3 protein: CASSDGAGVGTDTQYF

V gene: TRBV4-1
J gene: TRBJ2-7
D gene: TRBD2
clone size: .
CDR3 length: 16
CDR3 DNA: TGCGCCAGCAGCCAAGCCGCGGGAGGTCGATCCTACGAGCAGTACTTC
CDR3 protein: CASSQAAGGRSYEQYF

V gene: TRBV20-1
J gene: TRBJ1-1
D gene: .
clone size: .
CDR3 length: 13
CDR3 DNA: TGCAGTGCTCGTGGGGTCAGGGACACTGAAGCTTTCTTT
CDR3 protein: CSARGVRDTEAFF

V gene: TRBV4-1
J gene: TRBJ2-3
D gene: TRBD2
clone size: .
CDR3 length: 19
CDR3 DNA: TGCGCCAGCAGCCAAGAGGGACTAGCGGGATCAGCTAGCACAGATACGCAGTATTTT
CDR3 protein: CASSQEGLAGSASTDTQYF

V gene: TRBV19
J gene: TRBJ2-1
D gene: TRBD2
clone size: .
CDR3 length: 16
CDR3 DNA: TGTGCCAGTAGTATGGCTAGCGGGGGAACCTACAATGAGCAGTTCTTC
CDR3 protein: CASSMASGGTYNEQFF

V gene: TRBV6-5
J gene: TRBJ1-1
D gene: TRBD1
clone size: few
CDR3 length: 12
CDR3 DNA: TGTGCCAGCAGCGACACAGGGGGTGAAGCTTTCTTT
CDR3 protein: CASSDTGGEAFF

V gene: TRBV6-5
J gene: TRBJ1-1
D gene: .
clone size: few
CDR3 length: 14
CDR3 DNA: TGTGCCAGCAGTTACTCCCAGTTGAACACTGAAGCTTTCTTT
CDR3 protein: CASSYSQLNTEAFF

V gene: TRBV6-5
J gene: TRBJ1-5
D gene: .
clone size: .
CDR3 length: 12
CDR3 DNA: TGTGCCAGCAGCCCAACTAATCAGCCCCAGCATTTT
CDR3 protein: CASSPTNQPQHF

V gene: TRBV11-2
J gene: TRBJ1-1
D gene: TRBD1
clone size: .
CDR3 length: 17
CDR3 DNA: TGTGCCAGCAGCTTAGATGATGTACGAGGGGGCTTCTCTGAAGCTTTCTTT
CDR3 protein: CASSLDDVRGGFSEAFF